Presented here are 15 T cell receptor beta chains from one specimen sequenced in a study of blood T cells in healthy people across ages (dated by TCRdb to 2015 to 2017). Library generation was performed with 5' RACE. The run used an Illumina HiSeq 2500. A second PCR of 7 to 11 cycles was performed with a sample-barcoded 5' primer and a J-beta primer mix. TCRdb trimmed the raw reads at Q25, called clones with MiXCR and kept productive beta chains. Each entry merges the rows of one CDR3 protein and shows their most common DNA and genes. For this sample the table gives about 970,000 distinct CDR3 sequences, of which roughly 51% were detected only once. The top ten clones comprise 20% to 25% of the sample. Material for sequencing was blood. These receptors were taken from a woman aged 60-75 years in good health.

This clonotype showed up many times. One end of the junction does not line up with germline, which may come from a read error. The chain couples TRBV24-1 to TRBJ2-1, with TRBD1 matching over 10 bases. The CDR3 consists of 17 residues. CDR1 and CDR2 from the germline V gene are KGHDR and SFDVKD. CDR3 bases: TGTGCCACCAGTGATTCGGTAGGGACAGGGGACGGCAATAAGCAGTTCTTC. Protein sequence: CATSDSVGTGDGNKQFF.

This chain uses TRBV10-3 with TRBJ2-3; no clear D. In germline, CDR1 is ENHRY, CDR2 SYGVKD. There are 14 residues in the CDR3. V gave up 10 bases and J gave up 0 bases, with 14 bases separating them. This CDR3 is CATARVSSTDTQYF. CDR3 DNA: TGTGCCACAGCCAGAGTTTCTAGCACAGATACGCAGTATTTT.

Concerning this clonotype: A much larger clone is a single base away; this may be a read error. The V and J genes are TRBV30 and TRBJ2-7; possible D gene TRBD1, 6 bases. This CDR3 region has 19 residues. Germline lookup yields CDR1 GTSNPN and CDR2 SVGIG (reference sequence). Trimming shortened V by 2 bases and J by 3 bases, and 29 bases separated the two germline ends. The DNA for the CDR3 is TGTGCCTGGAGTCCTTTTCCATCGGACTTCCTTAGGGGGTTCTACGAGCAGTACTTC. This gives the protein CAWSPFPSDFLRGFYEQYF.

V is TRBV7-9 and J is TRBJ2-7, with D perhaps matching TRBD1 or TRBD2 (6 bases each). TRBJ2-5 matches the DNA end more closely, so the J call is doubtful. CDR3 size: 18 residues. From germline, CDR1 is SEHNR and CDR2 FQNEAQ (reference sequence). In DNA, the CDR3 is TGTGCCAGCAGCCCCCGGTCCCGGGGGCTAGGCCTCCAGGAGACCCAGTACTTC. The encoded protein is CASSPRSRGLGLQETQYF.

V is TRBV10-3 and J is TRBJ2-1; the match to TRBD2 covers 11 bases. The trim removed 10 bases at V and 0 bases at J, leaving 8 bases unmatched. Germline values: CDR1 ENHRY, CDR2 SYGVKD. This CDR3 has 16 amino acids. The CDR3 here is CASLGTSGTSYNEQFF. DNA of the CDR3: TGTGCCAGCCTCGGGACTAGCGGAACCTCCTACAATGAGCAGTTCTTC.

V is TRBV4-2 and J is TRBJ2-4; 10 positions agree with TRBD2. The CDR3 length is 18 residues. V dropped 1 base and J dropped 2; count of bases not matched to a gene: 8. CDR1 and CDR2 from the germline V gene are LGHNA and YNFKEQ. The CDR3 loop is CASSQASSGSRTKNIQYF. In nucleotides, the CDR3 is TGTGCCAGCAGCCAAGCCTCTAGCGGGAGTAGGACCAAAAACATTCAGTACTTC.

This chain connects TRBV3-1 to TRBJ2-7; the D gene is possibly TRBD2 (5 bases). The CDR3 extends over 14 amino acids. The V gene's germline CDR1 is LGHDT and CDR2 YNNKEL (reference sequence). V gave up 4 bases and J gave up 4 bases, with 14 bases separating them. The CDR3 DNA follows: TGTGCCAGCAGCCTTTCTAGGACTCCATACGAGCAGTACTTC. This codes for CASSLSRTPYEQYF.

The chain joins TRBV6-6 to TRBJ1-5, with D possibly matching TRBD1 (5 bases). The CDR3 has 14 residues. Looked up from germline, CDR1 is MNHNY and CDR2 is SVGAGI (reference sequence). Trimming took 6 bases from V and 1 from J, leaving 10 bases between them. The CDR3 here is CASRDTVSNQPQHF. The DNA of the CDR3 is TGTGCCAGCAGGGACACTGTCAGCAATCAGCCCCAGCATTTT.

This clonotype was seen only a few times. In DNA form, the CDR3 reads TGTGCCAGCAGCTTCACAGGGTTACAGACCCAGTACTTC. As protein: CASSFTGLQTQYF. The chain is built from TRBV7-2 and TRBJ2-5; TRBD1 is a possible D gene (6 bases). In germline, CDR1 is SGHTA, CDR2 FQGNSA. V was shortened by 3 bases and J by 6 bases, with 11 bases between the two germline ends. The CDR3 is 13 residues long.

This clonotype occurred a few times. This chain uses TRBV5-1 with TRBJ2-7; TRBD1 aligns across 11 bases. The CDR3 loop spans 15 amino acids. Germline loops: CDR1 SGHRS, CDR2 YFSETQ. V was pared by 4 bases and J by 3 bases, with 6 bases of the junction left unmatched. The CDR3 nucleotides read TGCGCCAGCAGCAACCGGGACAGGGGGAACTACGAGCAGTACTTC. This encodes CASSNRDRGNYEQYF.

The CDR3 loop is CATSRAGTGMYEQYF. Written as DNA, the CDR3 is TGTGCCACCAGCAGAGCCGGGACAGGGATGTATGAGCAGTACTTC. The chain is built from TRBV15 and TRBJ2-7; 9 bases are shared with TRBD1. The CDR3 contains 15 residues. Germline CDR1 is LNHNV and CDR2 is YYDKDF (reference sequence). J lost 7 bases, V lost 1 base, and 8 bases had no gene match.

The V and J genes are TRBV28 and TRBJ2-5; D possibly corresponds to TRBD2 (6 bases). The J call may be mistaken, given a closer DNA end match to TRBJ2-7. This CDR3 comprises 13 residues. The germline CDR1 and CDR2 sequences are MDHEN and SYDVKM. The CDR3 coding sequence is TGTGCCAGCAGACCGACTAGAGATAACGAGCAGTACTTC. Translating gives CASRPTRDNEQYF.

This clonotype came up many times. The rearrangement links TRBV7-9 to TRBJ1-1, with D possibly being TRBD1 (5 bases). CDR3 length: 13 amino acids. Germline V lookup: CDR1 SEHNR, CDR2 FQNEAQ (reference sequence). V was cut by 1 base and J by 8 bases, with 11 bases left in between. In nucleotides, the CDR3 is TGTGCCAGCAGCTTAGTTGGGGGGAGCGAAGCTTTCTTT. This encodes CASSLVGGSEAFF.

CDR3 DNA sequence: TGTGCCAGCAGTATAGGGGAGGGCCCCTACGAGCAGTACTTC. Translation: CASSIGEGPYEQYF. The V call is TRBV12-3 or TRBV12-4, the J call TRBJ2-4, with 7 bases identical to TRBD2. The J call may be faulty, since TRBJ2-7 better matches the DNA end. CDR3 length equals 14 residues.

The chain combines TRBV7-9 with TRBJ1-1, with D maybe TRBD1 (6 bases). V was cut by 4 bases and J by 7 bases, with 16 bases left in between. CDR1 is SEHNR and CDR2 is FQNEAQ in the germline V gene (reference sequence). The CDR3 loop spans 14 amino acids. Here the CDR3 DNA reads TGTGCCAGCAGCTCTGACAGGCTAGGGAATGAAGCTTTCTTT. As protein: CASSSDRLGNEAFF.